This note documents a single T cell receptor (beta chain) sequence. The data stem from a study of blood T cell repertoires in COVID-19. For the study at large: Samples came from the United States, Italy and Spain, spanning acute and convalescent COVID-19. Sample material is recorded as cDNA or gDNA derived from T cells, B-cell-depleted T cells, or PBMCs.

This CDR3 spans 13 amino acids. V dropped 2 bases and J dropped 6 bases, with 11 bases sitting between them. CDR1 and CDR2 (germline): SGHNT, YENEEA. Per the original data handling: The authors estimated nucleated cell counts from reference gene primer amplification. Produced via immunoSEQ multiplex PCR; TCRdb's table is partial and in-frame only. V and J calls and clone size come straight from that table; D and trimming were deduced from the DNA. This sample carries 80,000 to 95,000 clones, around 84% of them seen once, and the ten largest clones take roughly 40%. The TCR originated in a man of 80 years or more with acute or convalescent COVID-19. Specimen: peripheral blood. The V gene is TRBV11-3, the J gene TRBJ2-7, with D perhaps matching TRBD1 (5 bases). In nucleotides, the CDR3 is TGTGCCAGCAGCTTAAGCCGGCAGGGCGAGCAGTACTTC. Protein product: CASSLSRQGEQYF. The entire variable domain, with the rest obtained from reference TRBV11-3 and TRBJ2-7, is as follows: EAGVVQSPRYKIIEKKQPVAFWCNPISGHNTLYWYLQNLGQGPELLIRYENEEAVDDSQLPKDRFSAERLKGVDSTLKIQPAELGDSAVYLCASSLSRQGEQYFGPGTRLTVT.